These 2 T cell receptor beta chains were all obtained from the same sample, sequenced in a study of CXCR3-negative and CXCR3-positive naive CD8 T cells. Study outcomes and limitations: More hydrophobic TRB CDR3s were found in CXCR3-positive naive cells than in CXCR3-negative naive cells.

Carrying UMI labels, the TRB cDNA libraries were prepared through 5' RACE. Using the 5' RACE reads, TCRdb records one entry per CDR3 protein without DNA. This sample's table reports a few thousand distinct CDR3 sequences. These receptors' antigens are unknown. Material: naive CXCR3+ CD8+ T cells from blood. Subset denoted: CD45RO-CCR7+CD27+CD95- naive CD8+ T cells expressing CXCR3 (TNR3+). The receptors here all came from a human donor in good health. Some clones in this sample may be carry-over from other donors' samples.

The chain links TRBV20-1 to TRBJ2-7; TCRdb designates TRBD1, a call that cannot be tested without DNA. The germline CDR1 and CDR2 sequences are DFQATT and SNEGSKA (reference sequence). This CDR3 is built from 15 residues. CDR3 region: CSARDPGGSSYEQYF.

This sequence joins TRBV28 and TRBJ1-5; TCRdb outputs TRBD1, but without DNA this stays unchecked. The CDR3 runs 14 residues. Germline loops: CDR1 MDHEN, CDR2 SYDVKM. CDR3 loop: CASRGQGGNQPQHF.